This T cell receptor beta chain was identified in a study of shared clonotypes between healthy human individuals. This clone was counted a few times. V lost 1 base to trimming and J lost 2 bases, with 6 bases between them. CDR1 KGHSH and CDR2 LQKENI come from the germline V gene. This CDR3 region has 15 residues. Method: immunoSEQ multiplex PCR; TCRdb's copy keeps in-frame clones and lacks some. The table includes about 1.5 million clones, roughly 96% detected once. Sequences were obtained from naive CD4+ T cells sorted from blood. Subset indicated: CD45RA+ positively selected. This chain connects TRBV18 to TRBJ2-6, with D perhaps assigned TRBD1 or TRBD2 (5 bases each). The source of this sequence is a man aged 25 to 40 in good health. CDR3 sequence reads: CASSPLGPGANVLTF. The CDR3 coding sequence is TGTGCCAGCTCACCACTGGGACCTGGGGCCAACGTCCTGACTTTC.